This TCR beta chain was profiled in a study of blood T cell repertoires in COVID-19. On the study more broadly: From the United States, Italy and Spain came samples of acute and convalescent COVID-19. T cells, B-cell-depleted T cells, or PBMCs supplied cDNA or gDNA.

The length of the CDR3 is 16 residues. The germline V gene has CDR1 MDHEN and CDR2 SYDVKM. Trimming cost V 7 bases and J 6 bases; bases outside gene matches: 13. In the authors' workflow: Amplifying reference gene primers gave estimates of nucleated cell counts. The method was immunoSEQ multiplex PCR; TCRdb's version includes in-frame clones alone and lacks a portion of them. V and J calls and clone size are copied from that table; D and trimming were computed from the DNA. Counted here are 150,000 to 180,000 clones, about four fifths occurring once; the ten biggest clones make up about 29%. The genes are TRBV28 and TRBJ1-5; TRBD1 aligns across 9 bases. Sequencing was performed on peripheral blood. The receptor was isolated from a woman aged 60-75 years with acute or convalescent COVID-19. CDR3 sequence: CASTTTGTGFRQPQHF. Written as DNA, the CDR3 is TGTGCCAGCACTACCACCGGGACAGGGTTTCGTCAGCCCCAGCATTTT.